This entry concerns a single T cell receptor (beta chain). This entry comes from a study of control samples from healthy donors and cancer patients. Trimming at V came to 6 bases and at J to 8 bases, leaving 5 bases not matched to a gene. The CDR3 runs 12 residues. Here immunoSEQ multiplex PCR was the method, and the copy in TCRdb shows in-frame clones only, minus some. The table has 65,000 to 70,000 clones, 84% seen once. The specimen sequenced was PBMCs. This sequence was found in a woman between 50 and 59 years old with lung cancer. The chain links TRBV12-3 or TRBV12-4 to TRBJ2-3; 7 bases agree with TRBD2. CDR3 bases: TGTGCCAGCAGAATTGGGGAGGGTACGCAGTATTTT. Its translation: CASRIGEGTQYF.